Many counts were recorded for the clone carrying this T cell receptor beta chain. The target antigen is unknown. These data are taken from a study of T-cell reconstitution after alpha-beta-depleted transplantation in children. Study conclusions and caveats: From newly produced T cells came most of the T-cell counts and diversity one year after transplant.

This CDR3 has 14 residues. Germline-derived CDR1 and CDR2 are KGHSH and LQKENI. The V and J ends lost 1 base and 3 bases, in that order; junction bases with no gene match: 0. Preparation of the TCRbeta library was carried out with unique molecular identifiers. TCRdb reanalysed the PCR reads using MiXCR and keeps one entry per CDR3 protein. The sample comprises 500,000 or so distinct CDR3 sequences, about an eighth of which are singletons, and 14% rests with the top ten. Material: PBMCs, mostly from graft donor cells, obtained 180 days after TCRalphabeta/CD19-depleted stem cell transplant. The chain employs TRBV18 and TRBJ2-3, with 8 nucleotides matching TRBD2. The clonotype comes from a female patient between 2 and 15 years old who had a stem cell transplant for aplastic anemia, so the T cells may come from the graft donor. CDR3 sequence: CASSPLAGTDTQYF. The CDR3 region has the DNA TGTGCCAGCTCACCACTAGCGGGAACAGATACGCAGTATTTT.